One sample yielded the 17 T cell receptor beta chains listed below, sequenced in a study of blood T cells in healthy people across ages. A second PCR of roughly 7 to 11 cycles used a sample-barcoded 5' primer and a J-beta primer mix. A single record per CDR3 protein comes from TCRdb applying MiXCR to the 5' RACE reads. The sample contains 1.5 million to 2 million distinct CDR3 sequences, about 31% of which appear only once. Sequences were obtained from blood. All receptors come from a woman aged 25 to 39 in good health.

The rearrangement uses TRBV11-1 and TRBJ2-5; 11 bases map to TRBD2. The J call may be in error: the DNA end matches TRBJ2-7 better. Germline CDR1 reads SGHAT; CDR2 reads FQDESV (reference sequence). The length of the CDR3 is 14 residues. The CDR3 nucleotides read TGTGCCAGCTCATCTAGCGGGAGGCTGTACGAGCAGTACTTC. The encoded protein is CASSSSGRLYEQYF.

This clonotype was recorded a few times. This rearrangement joins TRBV20-1 to TRBJ1-1; D is unclear. V lost 2 bases and J 3 bases, leaving 16 bases between the germline ends. In germline, CDR1 is DFQATT, CDR2 SNEGSKA (reference sequence). This CDR3 is 15 amino acids long. The CDR3 is CSARPPTGRYTEAFF. The CDR3 coding sequence is TGCAGTGCTAGACCTCCCACCGGACGGTACACTGAAGCTTTCTTT.

This clonotype was seen a few times. This chain connects TRBV20-1 to TRBJ1-6; 8 bases line up with TRBD1. The CDR3 spans 14 residues. Unmatched junction bases numbered 5, after V lost 1 base and J lost 9 bases. Germline V gene lookup returns CDR1 DFQATT and CDR2 SNEGSKA (reference sequence). The CDR3, as DNA: TGCAGTGCTAGAGGTGGGACAGGAGGTTCACCCCTCCACTTT. Translating it yields CSARGGTGGSPLHF.

This clonotype has a single count. One end of the junction is discordant with germline, which a read error may explain. The V and J genes are TRBV28 and TRBJ2-7, with D hard to call. CDR1 MDHEN and CDR2 SYDVKM come from the germline V gene. The CDR3 has 13 residues. The CDR3 DNA is TGTGCCAGCAGTAAGCTCGAGCTCTACGGGCAGTACTTC. This encodes CASSKLELYGQYF.

This chain links TRBV6-1 with TRBJ1-1, with a tentative D call TRBD1 (5 bases). The CDR3 covers 13 residues. Germline values: CDR1 MNHNS, CDR2 SASEGT. Trimming cost V 7 bases and J 4 bases, with 13 bases left between them. The CDR3 DNA reads as TGTGCCAGCACCATCGGACATCTCACTGAAGCTTTCTTT. This translates into CASTIGHLTEAFF.

This clonotype appeared a few times. V usage is TRBV6-5 and J usage is TRBJ1-2; the D gene is possibly TRBD1 (5 bases). Per the germline V gene, CDR1 is MNHEY and CDR2 is SVGAGI. Trimming stripped 5 bases from V and 7 bases from J, with 17 bases between. CDR3 size: 14 residues. The CDR3 reads CASSRGRTRSGYTF. CDR3 nucleotides: TGTGCCAGCAGTCGGGGACGGACAAGGTCTGGCTACACCTTC.

This clonotype was observed once. The junction departs from germline at one end; a sequencing error may be responsible. V and J are TRBV5-1 and TRBJ1-2; a weak D match, TRBD1 (6 bases). The CDR3 contains 13 residues. The germline gives CDR1 SGHRS, CDR2 YFSETQ. The CDR3 region is CASSSGQNYGHTF. CDR3 in DNA: TGCGCCAGCAGTTCCGGACAGAACTATGGCCACACCTTC.

Concerning this clonotype itself: A much larger clone differs from this one at a single base, so this may be a read error. The rearrangement uses TRBV12-3 or TRBV12-4 and TRBJ2-5; perhaps TRBD2 as D (5 bases). The CDR3 is 12 residues long. V was clipped by 6 bases and J by 13 bases, with 18 bases between them. CDR3 DNA: TGTGCCAGCAGCTTGGACCAGCGGTCCCCGTACTTC. Protein sequence: CASSLDQRSPYF.

The chain recombines TRBV5-1 with TRBJ1-5, with 7 bases lining up with TRBD1. Germline CDR1 reads SGHRS; CDR2 reads YFSETQ. The CDR3 is 16 residues long. Trimming cost V 1 base and J 8 bases; bases outside gene matches: 12. Here the CDR3 DNA reads TGCGCCAGCAGCTTGAGCCCCGGGACAGCCCTGGAGCCCCAGCATTTT. Translating it yields CASSLSPGTALEPQHF.

This clonotype was seen at least ten times. This chain joins TRBV29-1 and TRBJ2-7; D is possibly TRBD1 (5 bases). This CDR3 contains 12 residues. Germline V gene data show CDR1 as SQVTM and CDR2 as ANQGSEA. V was pared by 6 bases and J by 6 bases, with 15 bases between. The CDR3 DNA sequence: TGCAGCGTGGTGACAGAATCGGCCGAGCAGTACTTC. It yields the protein CSVVTESAEQYF.

This clonotype was found a few times. CDR3 nucleotide sequence: TGTGCCAGCGCGCTGGGCCCATGGATTTTGAACACCGGGGAGCTGTTTTTT. Translation gives CASALGPWILNTGELFF. The gene calls are TRBV27 and TRBJ2-2; D gene uncertain. This CDR3 is built from 17 residues. With 8 bases removed from V and 1 base from J, the gap between germline ends came to 20 bases. Germline CDR1 is MNHEY and CDR2 is SMNVEV (reference sequence).

This clonotype was seen a handful of times. The chain links TRBV2 to TRBJ2-1, with unresolved D. The CDR3 loop spans 13 amino acids. Germline CDR1 SNHLY, CDR2 FYNNEI. V was clipped by 4 bases and J by 5 bases, with 9 bases between them. The chain's CDR3 is CASSVLRDNEQFF. In DNA form, the CDR3 reads TGTGCCAGCAGTGTGTTACGCGACAATGAGCAGTTCTTC. Drawing the rest from reference TRBV2 and TRBJ2-1, the complete variable domain is EPEVTQTPSHQVTQMGQEVILRCVPISNHLYFYWYRQILGQKVEFLVSFYNNEISEKSEIFDDQFSVERPDGSNFTLKIRSTKLEDSAMYFCASSVLRDNEQFFGPGTRLTVL.

About this clonotype itself: Mismatch with germline at one junction end may stem from a read error. This chain joins TRBV10-3 and TRBJ1-2; the D is unclear. This CDR3 is built from 15 residues. The germline V gene encodes CDR1 ENHRY and CDR2 SYGVKD. The CDR3 DNA is TGTGCCAGCAGTTACCTCCCCACGGCAGATTATGGCTACACCTTC. As protein: CASSYLPTADYGYTF.

This chain uses TRBV20-1 with TRBJ2-1; 7 bases fit TRBD1. This CDR3 spans 12 amino acids. Unmatched junction bases numbered 6, after V lost 6 bases and J lost 7 bases. Germline lookup yields CDR1 DFQATT and CDR2 SNEGSKA (reference sequence). The chain's CDR3 is CSAEGQVNEQFF. The CDR3 DNA is TGCAGTGCCGAAGGACAGGTTAATGAGCAGTTCTTC.

The chain combines TRBV4-1 with TRBJ1-5; 7 bases agree with TRBD1. Trimming removed 2 bases from V and 3 bases from J; junction bases left unmatched: 4. The CDR3 has 15 residues. The V gene's germline CDR1 is MGHRA and CDR2 YSYEKL. For the CDR3, the DNA is TGCGCCAGCAGCCAATTCGGACAGGTCAATCAGCCCCAGCATTTT. Translating it yields CASSQFGQVNQPQHF.

The V gene is TRBV5-1, the J gene TRBJ2-7; tentative D call: TRBD1 (5 bases). The CDR3 loop spans 13 amino acids. Looked up from germline, CDR1 is SGHRS and CDR2 is YFSETQ. Trimming cost V 4 bases and J 3 bases, with 11 bases left between them. In nucleotides, the CDR3 is TGCGCCAGCAGCAACAGGATGGACTACGAGCAGTACTTC. Its translation is CASSNRMDYEQYF.

This clonotype was found many times. This chain connects TRBV20-1 to TRBJ2-5; D unclear. V gave up 1 base and J gave up 5 bases, with 14 bases separating them. Germline-derived CDR1 and CDR2 are DFQATT and SNEGSKA (reference sequence). The CDR3 totals 14 residues. CDR3 nucleotides: TGCAGTGCTAGAGTGACCCGATTTGGGGAGACCCAGTACTTC. Encoded protein: CSARVTRFGETQYF.